This section outlines one T cell receptor (beta chain) sequence together with its context. The record originates from a study of blood T cell repertoires in COVID-19. Study information: The United States, Italy and Spain were the sources of the acute and convalescent COVID-19 samples. The cDNA or gDNA used as material had been derived from T cells, B-cell-depleted T cells, or PBMCs.

Per the study methods: For nucleated cells, counts were estimated from reference gene primer amplification. Clones were read by immunoSEQ multiplex PCR, and TCRdb kept only the in-frame ones, dropping some. V, J and clone size were drawn from that table, and D and trimming were deduced from the DNA. This table holds about 58,000 clones, 75% to 90% found once. Unmatched junction bases numbered 7, after V lost 6 bases and J lost 6 bases. Germline V gene sequence: CDR1 SQVTM, CDR2 ANQGSEA. The CDR3 loop spans 14 amino acids. The chain has TRBV29-1 and TRBJ1-5; TRBD1 matches at 11 bases. The receptor comes from a woman aged 55-69 years with active COVID-19. The source material was peripheral blood. CDR3 nucleotides: TGCAGCGTCAGAGAGGGACAGGGGGTTCAGCCCCAGCATTTT. Translated: CSVREGQGVQPQHF.